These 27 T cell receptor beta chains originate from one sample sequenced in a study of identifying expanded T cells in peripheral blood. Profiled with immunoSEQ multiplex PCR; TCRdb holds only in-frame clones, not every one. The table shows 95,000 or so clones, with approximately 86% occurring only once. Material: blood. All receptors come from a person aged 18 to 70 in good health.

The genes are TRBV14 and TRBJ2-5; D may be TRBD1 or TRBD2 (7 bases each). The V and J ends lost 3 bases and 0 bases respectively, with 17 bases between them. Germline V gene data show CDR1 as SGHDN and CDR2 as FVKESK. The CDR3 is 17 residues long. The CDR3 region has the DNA TGTGCCAGCAGCCAGGAGGGAGGGACAGTAAACCAAGAGACCCAGTACTTC. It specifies CASSQEGGTVNQETQYF.

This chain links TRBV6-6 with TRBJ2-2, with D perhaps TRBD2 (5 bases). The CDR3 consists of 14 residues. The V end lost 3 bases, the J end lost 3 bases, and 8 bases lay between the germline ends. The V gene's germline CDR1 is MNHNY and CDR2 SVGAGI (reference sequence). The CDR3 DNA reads TGTGCCAGCAGTTATCTAGCCGACACCGGGGAGCTGTTTTTT. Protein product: CASSYLADTGELFF.

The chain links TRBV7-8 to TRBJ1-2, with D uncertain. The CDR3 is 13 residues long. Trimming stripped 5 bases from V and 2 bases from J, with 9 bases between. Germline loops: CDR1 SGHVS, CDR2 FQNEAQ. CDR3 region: CASSPRMNYGYTF. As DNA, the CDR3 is TGTGCCAGCAGCCCGAGGATGAACTATGGCTACACCTTC. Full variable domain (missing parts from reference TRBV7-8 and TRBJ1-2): GAGVSQSPRYKVAKRGQDVALRCDPISGHVSLFWYQQALGQGPEFLTYFQNEAQLDKSGLPSDRFFAERPEGSVSTLKIQRTQQEDSAVYLCASSPRMNYGYTFGSGTRLTVV.

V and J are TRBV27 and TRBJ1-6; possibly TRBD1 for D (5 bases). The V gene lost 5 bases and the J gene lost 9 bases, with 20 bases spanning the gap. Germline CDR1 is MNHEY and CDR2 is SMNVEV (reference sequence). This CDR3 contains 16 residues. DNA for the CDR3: TGTGCCAGCAGTGGCGGTGTACCGCGGGGGGGTTCACCCCTCCACTTT. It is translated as CASSGGVPRGGSPLHF.

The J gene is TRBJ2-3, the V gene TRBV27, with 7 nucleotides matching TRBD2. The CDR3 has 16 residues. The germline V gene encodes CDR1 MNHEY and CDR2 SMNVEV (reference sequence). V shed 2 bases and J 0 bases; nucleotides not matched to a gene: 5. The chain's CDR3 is CASSLLAVTSTDTQYF. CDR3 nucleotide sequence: TGTGCCAGCAGTTTACTAGCGGTTACTAGCACAGATACGCAGTATTTT.

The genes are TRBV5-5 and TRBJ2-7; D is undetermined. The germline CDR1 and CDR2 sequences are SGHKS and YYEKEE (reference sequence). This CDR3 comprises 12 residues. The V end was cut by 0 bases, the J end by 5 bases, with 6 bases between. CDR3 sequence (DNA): TGTGCCAGCAGCTTGGAGTTTGACGAGCAGTACTTC. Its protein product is CASSLEFDEQYF.

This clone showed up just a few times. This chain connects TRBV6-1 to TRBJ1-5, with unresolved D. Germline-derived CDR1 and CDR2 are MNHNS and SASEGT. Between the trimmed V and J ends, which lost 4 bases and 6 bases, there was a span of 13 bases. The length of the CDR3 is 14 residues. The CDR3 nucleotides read TGTGCCAGCAGTGTGGTCGAAGGGAGTCAGCCCCAGCATTTT. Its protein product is CASSVVEGSQPQHF.

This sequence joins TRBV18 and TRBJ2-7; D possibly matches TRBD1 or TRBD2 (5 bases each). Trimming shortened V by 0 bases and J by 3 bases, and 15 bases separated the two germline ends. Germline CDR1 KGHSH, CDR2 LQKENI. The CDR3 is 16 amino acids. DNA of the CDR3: TGTGCCAGCTCACCACCGTTAGGGACGGCTAACTACGAGCAGTACTTC. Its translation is CASSPPLGTANYEQYF.

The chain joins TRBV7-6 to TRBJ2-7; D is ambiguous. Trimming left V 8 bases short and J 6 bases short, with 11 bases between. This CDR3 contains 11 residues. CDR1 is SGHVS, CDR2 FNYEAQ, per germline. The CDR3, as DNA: TGTGCCAGCTCCGGCAGGACCGAGCAGTACTTC. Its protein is CASSGRTEQYF.

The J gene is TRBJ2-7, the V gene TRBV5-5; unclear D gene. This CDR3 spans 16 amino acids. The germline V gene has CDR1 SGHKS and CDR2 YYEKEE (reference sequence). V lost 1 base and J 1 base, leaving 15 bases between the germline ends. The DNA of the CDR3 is TGTGCCAGCAGCTTGTGGGCATTCGGTGGGTCCTACGAGCAGTACTTC. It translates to CASSLWAFGGSYEQYF.

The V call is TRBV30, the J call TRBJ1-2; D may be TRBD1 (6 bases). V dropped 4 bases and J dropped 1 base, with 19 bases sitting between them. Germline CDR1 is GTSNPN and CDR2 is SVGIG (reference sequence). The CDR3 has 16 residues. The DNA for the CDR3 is TGTGCCTGGATAAAGGTTGGGGGGGCCAATAACTATGGCTACACCTTC. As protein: CAWIKVGGANNYGYTF.

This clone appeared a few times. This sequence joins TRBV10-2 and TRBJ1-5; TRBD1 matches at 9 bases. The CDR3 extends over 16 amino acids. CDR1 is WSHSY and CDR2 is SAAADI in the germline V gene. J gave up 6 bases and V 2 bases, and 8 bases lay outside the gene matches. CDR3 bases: TGCGCCAGCAGTGAGCGGACGGGGACAGGGCGTCAGCCCCAGCATTTT. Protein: CASSERTGTGRQPQHF.

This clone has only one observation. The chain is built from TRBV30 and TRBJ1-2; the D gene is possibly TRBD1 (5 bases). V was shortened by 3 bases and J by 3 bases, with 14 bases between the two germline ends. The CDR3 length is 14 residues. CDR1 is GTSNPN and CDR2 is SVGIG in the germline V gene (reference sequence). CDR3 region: CAWRGDPGDYGYTF. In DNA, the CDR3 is TGTGCCTGGAGGGGGGATCCAGGTGACTATGGCTACACCTTC.

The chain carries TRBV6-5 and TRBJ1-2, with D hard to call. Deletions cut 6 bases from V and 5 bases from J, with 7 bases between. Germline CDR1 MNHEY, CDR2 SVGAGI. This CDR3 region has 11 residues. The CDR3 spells CASRDEYGYTF. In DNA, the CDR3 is TGTGCCAGCAGGGACGAATATGGCTACACCTTC.

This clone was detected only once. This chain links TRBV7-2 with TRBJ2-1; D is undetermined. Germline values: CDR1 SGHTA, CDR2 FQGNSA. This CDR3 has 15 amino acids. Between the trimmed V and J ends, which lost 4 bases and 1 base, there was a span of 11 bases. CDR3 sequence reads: CASSWAEASYNEQFF. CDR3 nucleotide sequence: TGTGCCAGCAGCTGGGCAGAGGCGTCCTACAATGAGCAGTTCTTC.

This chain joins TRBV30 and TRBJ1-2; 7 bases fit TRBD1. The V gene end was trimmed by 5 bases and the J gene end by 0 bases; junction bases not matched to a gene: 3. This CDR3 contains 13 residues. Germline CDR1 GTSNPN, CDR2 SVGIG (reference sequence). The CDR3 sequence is CAWSGTANYGYTF. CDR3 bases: TGTGCCTGGTCCGGGACAGCTAACTATGGCTACACCTTC. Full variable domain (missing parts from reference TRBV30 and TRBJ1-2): SQTIHQWPATLVQPVGSPLSLECTVEGTSNPNLYWYRQAAGRGLQLLFYSVGIGQISSEVPQNLSASRPQDRQFILSSKKLLLSDSGFYLCAWSGTANYGYTFGSGTRLTVV.

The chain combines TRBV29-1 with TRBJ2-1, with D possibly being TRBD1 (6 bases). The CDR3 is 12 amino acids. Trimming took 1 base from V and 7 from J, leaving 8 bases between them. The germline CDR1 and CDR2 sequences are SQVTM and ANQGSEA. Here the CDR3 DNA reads TGCAGCGTTGAAGTACAGGGAAATGAGCAGTTCTTC. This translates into CSVEVQGNEQFF.

In DNA, the CDR3 is TGTGCCAGCAGCCAAGAGGGCCGCGTTTCACCCCTCCACTTT. It encodes CASSQEGRVSPLHF. This chain uses TRBV14 with TRBJ1-6; D gene uncertain. The germline CDR1 and CDR2 sequences are SGHDN and FVKESK. This CDR3 region has 14 residues. V was shortened by 0 bases and J by 9 bases, with 9 bases between the two germline ends.

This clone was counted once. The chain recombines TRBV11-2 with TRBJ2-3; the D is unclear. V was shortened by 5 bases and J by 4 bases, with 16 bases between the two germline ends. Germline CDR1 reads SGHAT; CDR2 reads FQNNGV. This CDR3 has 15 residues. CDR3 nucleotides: TGTGCCAGCAGCAGTTGGAAGGAGCCTGCAGATACGCAGTATTTT. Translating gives CASSSWKEPADTQYF.

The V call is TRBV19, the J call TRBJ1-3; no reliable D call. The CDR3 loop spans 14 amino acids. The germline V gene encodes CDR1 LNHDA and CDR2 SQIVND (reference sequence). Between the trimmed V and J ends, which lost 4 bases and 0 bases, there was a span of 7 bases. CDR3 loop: CASSTRNSGNTIYF. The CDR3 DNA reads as TGTGCCAGTAGTACCCGCAACTCTGGAAACACCATATATTTT.

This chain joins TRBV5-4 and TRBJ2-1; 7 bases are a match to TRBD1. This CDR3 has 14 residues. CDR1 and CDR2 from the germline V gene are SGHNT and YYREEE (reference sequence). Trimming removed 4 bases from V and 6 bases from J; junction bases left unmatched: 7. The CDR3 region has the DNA TGTGCCAGCAGCCTCCAGACAGGGTCCAATGAGCAGTTCTTC. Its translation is CASSLQTGSNEQFF.

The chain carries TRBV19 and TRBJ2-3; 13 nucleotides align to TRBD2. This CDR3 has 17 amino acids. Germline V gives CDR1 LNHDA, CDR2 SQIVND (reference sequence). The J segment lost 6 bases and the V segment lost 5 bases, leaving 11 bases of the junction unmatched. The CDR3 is CASSSRLAGGLADTQYF. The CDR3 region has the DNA TGTGCCAGTAGTTCCCGACTAGCGGGGGGCCTCGCCGATACGCAGTATTTT.

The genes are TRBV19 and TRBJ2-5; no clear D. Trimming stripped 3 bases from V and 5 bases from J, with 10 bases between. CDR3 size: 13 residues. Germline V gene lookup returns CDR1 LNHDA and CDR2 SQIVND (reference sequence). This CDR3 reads CASSIHQRETQYF. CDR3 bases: TGTGCCAGTAGTATCCATCAGAGGGAGACCCAGTACTTC.

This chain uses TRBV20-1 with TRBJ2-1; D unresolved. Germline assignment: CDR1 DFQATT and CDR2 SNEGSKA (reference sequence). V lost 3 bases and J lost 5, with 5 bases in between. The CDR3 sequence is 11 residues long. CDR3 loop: CSASVDNEQFF. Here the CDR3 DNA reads TGCAGTGCTAGTGTTGACAATGAGCAGTTCTTC.

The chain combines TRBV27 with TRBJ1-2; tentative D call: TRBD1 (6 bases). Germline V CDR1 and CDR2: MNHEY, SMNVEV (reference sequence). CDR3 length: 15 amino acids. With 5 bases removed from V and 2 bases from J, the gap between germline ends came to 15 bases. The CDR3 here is CASSPLGGGNYGYTF. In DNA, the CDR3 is TGTGCCAGCAGTCCCCTAGGGGGGGGGAACTATGGCTACACCTTC.

The CDR3 nucleotides read TGTGCCAGCAGCCCGGGGGTTAATTCACCCCTCCACTTT. Translation gives CASSPGVNSPLHF. The chain combines TRBV7-6 with TRBJ1-6; the D gene is possibly TRBD1 (5 bases). Germline CDR1 reads SGHVS; CDR2 reads FNYEAQ. This CDR3 has 13 residues. V was trimmed by 5 bases and J by 6 bases, leaving 8 bases between them.

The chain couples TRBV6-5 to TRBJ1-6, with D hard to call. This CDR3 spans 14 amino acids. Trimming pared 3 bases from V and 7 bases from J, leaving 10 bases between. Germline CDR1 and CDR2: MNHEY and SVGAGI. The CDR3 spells CASSYEGYNSPLHF. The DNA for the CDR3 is TGTGCCAGCAGTTATGAAGGGTACAATTCACCCCTCCACTTT.